Listed below are T cell receptor beta chains from one sample, sequenced in a study of cytomegalovirus exposure and HLA in healthy donors. Some clones are missing from TCRdb's copy, which holds only in-frame ones; the method was immunoSEQ multiplex PCR. The sample records roughly 67,000 clones, 78% being singletons. Input material: PBMCs. The receptors stem from a man aged 40-49 years in good health and CMV-seronegative. Each CDR3 is given with its conserved first and last residue. The D gene is left open where the match is weak. Size tells how often a clone was seen (once, few, many) or the class of an expanded clone, and some rows leave it out.

d_gene,j_gene,abundance,v_gene,CDR3nt,CDR3aa
TRBD1,TRBJ1-2,few,TRBV6-5,TGTGCCAGCACCCGCAGGGGGCAGAACTATGGCTACACCTTC,CASTRRGQNYGYTF
TRBD1,TRBJ1-4,once,TRBV18,TGTGCCAGCTCAGGGACAGGGCCTTGGGAAAAACTGTTTTTT,CASSGTGPWEKLFF
.,TRBJ2-7,.,TRBV10-3,TGTGCCATCAGTGAGTGGGGGCGGACCCTCGACTTC,CAISEWGRTLDF
TRBD1,TRBJ1-4,.,TRBV5-1,TGCGCCAGCAGCTCGGACCAGACAGGGATGATTAAAACTAATGAAAAACTGTTTTTT,CASSSDQTGMIKTNEKLFF
TRBD2,TRBJ2-3,.,TRBV16,TGTGCCAGCAGCCCCCCCGTTAGGACTAGTCGGTTGGATACGCAGTATTTT,CASSPPVRTSRLDTQYF
TRBD1,TRBJ1-2,.,TRBV25-1,TGTGCCAGCAGCCCAGGACAGGGTGACTATGGCTACACCTTC,CASSPGQGDYGYTF
.,TRBJ1-3,.,TRBV9,TGTGCCAGCAGCGTACGAACAGGCTCAGGAAACACCATATATTTT,CASSVRTGSGNTIYF
TRBD2,TRBJ2-3,few,TRBV29-1,TGCAGCGTTGAAGATCTTATGGGGGAGGGCGCGAATACGCAGTATTTT,CSVEDLMGEGANTQYF
.,TRBJ2-6,.,TRBV14,TGTGCCAGCAGCCAACTCTCTGGGGCCAACGTCCTGACTTTC,CASSQLSGANVLTF
.,TRBJ2-2,.,TRBV18,TGTGCCAGCTCACCACGACAGTTCAATCAGAACACCGGGGAGCTGTTTTTT,CASSPRQFNQNTGELFF
TRBD1,TRBJ2-2,.,TRBV4-1,TGCGCCAGCAGCCAAGTGCAGGGGGCCAACACCGGGGAGCTGTTTTTT,CASSQVQGANTGELFF
TRBD1,TRBJ1-5,.,TRBV28,TGTGCCAGCAGTCGAGACAGGGGAGGCAATCAGCCCCAGCATTTT,CASSRDRGGNQPQHF
.,TRBJ2-1,.,TRBV9,TGTGCCAGCAGCCCCTGGGGGGGGCCCTACAATGAGCAGTTCTTC,CASSPWGGPYNEQFF
.,TRBJ2-7,.,TRBV19,TGTGCCAGTAGTATAACCTACTACCCCAGCTACGAGCAGTACTTC,CASSITYYPSYEQYF
TRBD2,TRBJ2-3,.,TRBV29-1,TGCAGCGTTGGAGCGGGGGGGTCGGGCGATACGCAGTATTTT,CSVGAGGSGDTQYF
.,TRBJ1-1,.,TRBV11-2,TGTGCCAGCAGCTTAGTGCAGTACACTGAAGCTTTCTTT,CASSLVQYTEAFF
.,TRBJ2-7,.,TRBV6-5,TGTGCCAGCAGTTTTACAGGTGTCAGGGAGCAGTACTTC,CASSFTGVREQYF
.,TRBJ2-7,.,TRBV6-1,TGTGCCAGCAGTGTGGGAGAAGAATTGTACGAGCAGTACTTC,CASSVGEELYEQYF
TRBD1,TRBJ1-1,.,TRBV6-5,TGTGCCAGCATTAAACCCACGACAGGGGGCTTTAAAGTTTTCTTT,CASIKPTTGGFKVFF
TRBD2,TRBJ2-2,.,TRBV5-6,TGTGCCAGCAGCTTAGGGCGGGGGGGCCCCGGGGAGCTGTTTTTT,CASSLGRGGPGELFF
.,TRBJ2-4,.,TRBV19,TGTGCCAGTAGTATCACAGAGTCTAACATTCAGTACTTC,CASSITESNIQYF
.,TRBJ1-2,.,TRBV29-1,TGCAGCGTTCATGACAGGATCTATGGCTACACCTTC,CSVHDRIYGYTF
.,TRBJ2-1,once,TRBV7-3,TGTGCCAGCAGCTCCGACGGGACATCCACCGCGTTCTTC,CASSSDGTSTAFF
.,TRBJ2-7,.,TRBV5-6,TGTGCCAGCAGCTTGGCGGCCCGGAGCTCCTACGAGCAGTACTTC,CASSLAARSSYEQYF
.,TRBJ2-2,.,TRBV2,TGTGCCAGCAGGGGTGACTACAGCACCGGGGAGCTGTTTTTT,CASRGDYSTGELFF
TRBD2,TRBJ2-7,.,TRBV6-6,TGTGCCAGCAGTTACTCTCTAGCGGTAAACGAGCAGTACTTC,CASSYSLAVNEQYF
TRBD1,TRBJ1-2,.,TRBV27,TGTGCCAGCAGGCGGGGGGGACAGGGGCACTATGGCTACACCTTC,CASRRGGQGHYGYTF
.,TRBJ2-1,once,TRBV5-6,TGTGCCAGCAGCCTCCGCGGGACCGCTGAGCAGTTCTTC,CASSLRGTAEQFF
TRBD2,TRBJ2-1,.,TRBV9,TGTGCCAGCAGCCCTTGGCGGGGGGTCTACAATGAGCAGTTCTTC,CASSPWRGVYNEQFF